This T cell receptor beta chain was sequenced during a study of beta chain features in type 1 diabetes. Overall study: What patients shared with healthy donors was a similar profile of age, gender and cell yields. Across all samples, about 100,000,000 sorted cells were examined.

Overall study results and limits: Comparison showed that naive, central memory and Treg TCRB repertoires appeared more similar among patients than among healthy donors.

A word on this clone: Its antigen is unknown.

As every portion of the isolated RNA was reverse transcribed, the sequencing read expressed TCRB transcripts. It was found that naive, central memory and regulatory T cell samples averaged roughly 3.5 million reads. Only in-frame clones appear in the TCRdb table, and some are missing; sequencing was by immunoSEQ multiplex PCR. This table holds 900,000 or so clones, 17% found once. This receptor was identified in a woman aged 18-29 years in good health. Input material: naive CD4+ T cells from blood.

The CDR3 loop reads CASSLVRDRTYIQYF. CDR3 bases: TGTGCCAGCAGCTTAGTCCGGGACAGGACGTACATTCAGTACTTC. The chain couples TRBV7-2 to TRBJ2-4; the match to TRBD1 covers 8 bases. Trimming removed 1 base from V and 8 bases from J; junction bases left unmatched: 7. The length of the CDR3 is 15 residues. Germline CDR1 reads SGHTA; CDR2 reads FQGNSA.